This section outlines one T cell receptor beta chain sequence together with its context. The antigen it recognizes is unknown. Per-base qualities were not stored, and no clone one base away is much larger. The sample's treatment or condition, from its label and the paper: preoperative locoregional IRX-2 cytokine immunotherapy. The samples were obtained from a phase Ib study that tested preoperative, locoregional IRX-2 cytokine immunotherapy designed to prime immune responses. Patients with early-stage breast cancer who were given IRX-2 before surgery served as donors. This entry belongs to a study of preoperative IRX-2 immunotherapy in early breast cancer (dated by TCRdb to between 2018 and 2020). The germline V gene (reference sequence) specifies LNHNV as CDR1 and YYDKDF as CDR2. From cysteine to phenylalanine, the CDR3 is 14 amino acids long. The CDR3 DNA has 42 bases and is translated from base 1. The V end loses 0 bases and the J end loses 4 bases, and a stretch of 9 bases separates them.

Receptor libraries were prepared by the immunoSEQ multiplex PCR assay. The table was pulled from immuneACCESS by TCRdb, which kept in-frame rearrangements only. Such tables lose some clones; where checked, under half of the loss comes from unresolved V genes, and the rest has no known cause. A total of 25,000 to 30,000 clones appear in this sample, about 79% of them only once. Under 4% of the sample lies in the top ten. The rearranged segments are TRBV15 and TRBJ2-5; TRBD2 is possibly the D segment (6 matching bases). The origin of this receptor is a human donor with breast cancer. The sample was acquired from a patient treated with IRX-2 immunotherapy. The CDR3 sequence is CATSRDLGGETQYF. The DNA is as follows: TGTGCCACCAGCAGAGATTTGGGGGGAGAGACCCAGTACTTC.